This record covers a single TCR beta chain. Seattle patients were enrolled during active infection and followed longitudinally. The sample is drawn from a study of blood T cell repertoires in COVID-19. The overall study: Italy, Spain and the United States were the sources of the convalescent and acute COVID-19 samples.

Under the authors' procedure: Reference gene primer amplification in the assay estimated nucleated cell counts. Produced via immunoSEQ multiplex PCR; TCRdb's table is partial and in-frame only. The V and J calls and clone size were taken over from that table, and D and trimming were inferred from the DNA. The sample consists of approximately 28,000 clones, 85% to 95% of them appearing once. The CDR3 loop spans 15 amino acids. Trimming cost V 2 bases and J 7 bases, with 16 bases left between them. CDR1 is SGHRS and CDR2 is YFSETQ in the germline V gene. The TCR was taken from a woman aged 70-85 years with COVID-19, enrolled during active disease. Material for sequencing was peripheral blood. The V call is TRBV5-1, the J call TRBJ1-5, with a tentative D call TRBD1 (6 bases). DNA of the CDR3: TGCGCCAGCAGCTTAGCCGGGATACAGGGACAGCCCCAGCATTTT. Its translation is CASSLAGIQGQPQHF.